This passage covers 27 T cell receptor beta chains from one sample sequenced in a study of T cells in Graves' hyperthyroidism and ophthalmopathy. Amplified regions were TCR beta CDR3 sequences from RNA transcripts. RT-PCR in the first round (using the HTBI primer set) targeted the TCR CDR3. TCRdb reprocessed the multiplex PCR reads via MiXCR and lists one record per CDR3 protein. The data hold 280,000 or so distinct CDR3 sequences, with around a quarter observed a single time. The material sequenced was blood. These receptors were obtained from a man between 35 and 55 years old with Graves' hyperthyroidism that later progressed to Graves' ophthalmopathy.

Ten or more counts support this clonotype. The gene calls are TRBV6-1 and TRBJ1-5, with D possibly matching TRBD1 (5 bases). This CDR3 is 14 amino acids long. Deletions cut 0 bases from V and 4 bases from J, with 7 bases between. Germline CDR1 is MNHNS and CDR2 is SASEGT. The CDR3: CASSEAGPNQPQHF. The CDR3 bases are TGTGCCAGCAGTGAAGCGGGGCCGAATCAGCCCCAGCATTTT.

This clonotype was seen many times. In DNA, the CDR3 is TGTGCCAGCTCAGACAGGGATACCCGGACCCAGTACTTC. It encodes CASSDRDTRTQYF. The rearrangement joins TRBV18 to TRBJ2-5; TRBD1 aligns across 7 bases. Germline V CDR1 and CDR2: KGHSH, LQKENI. The trim removed 5 bases at V and 7 bases at J, leaving 7 bases unmatched. This CDR3 has 13 amino acids.

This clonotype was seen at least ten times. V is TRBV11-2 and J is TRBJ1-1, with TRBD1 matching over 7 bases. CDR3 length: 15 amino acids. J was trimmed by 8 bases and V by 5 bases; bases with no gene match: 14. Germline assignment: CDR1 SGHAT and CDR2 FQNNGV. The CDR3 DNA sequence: TGTGCCAGCAGCCTAAGACAGGGTGGGGAAGTGGAAGCTTTCTTT. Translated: CASSLRQGGEVEAFF.

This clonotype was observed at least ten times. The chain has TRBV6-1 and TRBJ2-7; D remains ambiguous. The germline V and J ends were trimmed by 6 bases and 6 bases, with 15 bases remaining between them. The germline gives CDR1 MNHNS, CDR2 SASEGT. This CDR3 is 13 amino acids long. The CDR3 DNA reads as TGTGCCAGCAGAACCGGGCCAAACGGCGAGCAGTACTTC. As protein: CASRTGPNGEQYF.

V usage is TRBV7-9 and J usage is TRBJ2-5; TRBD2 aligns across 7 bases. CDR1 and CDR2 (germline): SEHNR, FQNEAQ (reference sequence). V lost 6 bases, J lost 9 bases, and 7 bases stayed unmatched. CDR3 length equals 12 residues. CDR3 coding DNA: TGTGCCAGCAGGGCGACTAGCTCGGCCCAGTACTTC. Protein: CASRATSSAQYF.

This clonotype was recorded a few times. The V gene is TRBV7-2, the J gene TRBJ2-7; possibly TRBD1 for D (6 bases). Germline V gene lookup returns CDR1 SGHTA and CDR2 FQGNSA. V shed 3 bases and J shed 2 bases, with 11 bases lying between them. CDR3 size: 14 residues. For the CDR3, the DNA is TGTGCCAGCAGCTTCCGGACAGAGACCTACGAGCAGTACTTC. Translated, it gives CASSFRTETYEQYF.

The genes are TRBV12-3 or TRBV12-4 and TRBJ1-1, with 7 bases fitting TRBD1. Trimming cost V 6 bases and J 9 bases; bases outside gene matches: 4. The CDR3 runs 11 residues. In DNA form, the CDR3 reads TGTGCCAGCAGCGAGACAGGGCAAGCTTTCTTT. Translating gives CASSETGQAFF.

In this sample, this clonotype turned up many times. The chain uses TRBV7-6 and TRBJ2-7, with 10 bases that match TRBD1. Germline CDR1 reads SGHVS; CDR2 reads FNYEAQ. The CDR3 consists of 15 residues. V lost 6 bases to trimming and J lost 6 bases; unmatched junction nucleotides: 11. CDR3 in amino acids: CASSAKTGGFAEQYF. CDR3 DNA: TGTGCCAGCAGTGCCAAGACAGGGGGCTTCGCCGAGCAGTACTTC.

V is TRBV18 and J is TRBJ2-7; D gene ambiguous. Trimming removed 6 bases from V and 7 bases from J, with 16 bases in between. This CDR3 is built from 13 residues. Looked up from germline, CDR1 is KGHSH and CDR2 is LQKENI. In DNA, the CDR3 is TGTGCCAGCTCTCTAGACGGCACCAGGGAGCAGTACTTC. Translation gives CASSLDGTREQYF.

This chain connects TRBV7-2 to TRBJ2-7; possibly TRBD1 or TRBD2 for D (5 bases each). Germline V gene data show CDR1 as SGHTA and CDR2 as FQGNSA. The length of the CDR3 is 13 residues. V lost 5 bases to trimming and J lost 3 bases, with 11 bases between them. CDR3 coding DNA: TGTGCCAGCAGCAGGGACCTGTTCTACGAGCAGTACTTC. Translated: CASSRDLFYEQYF.

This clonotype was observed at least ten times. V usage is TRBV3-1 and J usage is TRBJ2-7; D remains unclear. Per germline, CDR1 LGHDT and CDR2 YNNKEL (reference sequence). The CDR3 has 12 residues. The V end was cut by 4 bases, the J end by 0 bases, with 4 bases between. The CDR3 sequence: CASSRSSYEQYF. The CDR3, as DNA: TGTGCCAGCAGCCGGAGCTCCTACGAGCAGTACTTC.

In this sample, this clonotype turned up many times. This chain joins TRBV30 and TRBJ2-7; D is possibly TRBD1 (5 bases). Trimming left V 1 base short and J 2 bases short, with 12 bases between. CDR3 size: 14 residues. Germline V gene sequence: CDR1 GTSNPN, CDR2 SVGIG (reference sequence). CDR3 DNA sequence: TGTGCCTGGAGTGGAAGGGGAAGAACCTACGAGCAGTACTTC. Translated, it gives CAWSGRGRTYEQYF.

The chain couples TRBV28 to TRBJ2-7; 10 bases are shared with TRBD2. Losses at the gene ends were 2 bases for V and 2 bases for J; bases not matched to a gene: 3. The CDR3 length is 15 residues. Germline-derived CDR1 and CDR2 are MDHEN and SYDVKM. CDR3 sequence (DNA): TGTGCCAGCAGTTTAAAACTAGCGGGAACCTACGAGCAGTACTTC. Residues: CASSLKLAGTYEQYF. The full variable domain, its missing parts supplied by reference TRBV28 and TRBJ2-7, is DVKVTQSSRYLVKRTGEKVFLECVQDMDHENMFWYRQDPGLGLRLIYFSYDVKMKEKGDIPEGYSVSREKKERFSLILESASTNQTSMYLCASSLKLAGTYEQYFGPGTRLTVT.

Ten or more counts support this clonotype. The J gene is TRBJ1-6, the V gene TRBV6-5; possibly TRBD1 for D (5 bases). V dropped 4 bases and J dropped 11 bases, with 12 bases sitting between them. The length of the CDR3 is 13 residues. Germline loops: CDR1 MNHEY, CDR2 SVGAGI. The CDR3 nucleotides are TGTGCCAGCAGTTGGCAGGGCAGGACACCCCTCCACTTT. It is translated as CASSWQGRTPLHF.

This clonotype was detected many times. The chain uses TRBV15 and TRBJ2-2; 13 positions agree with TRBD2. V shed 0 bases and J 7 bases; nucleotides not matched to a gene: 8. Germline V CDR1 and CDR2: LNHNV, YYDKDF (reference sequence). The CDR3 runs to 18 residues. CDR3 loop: CATSRDRGTSGTIGELFF. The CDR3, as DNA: TGTGCCACCAGCAGAGATCGAGGGACTAGCGGGACGATCGGGGAGCTGTTTTTT.

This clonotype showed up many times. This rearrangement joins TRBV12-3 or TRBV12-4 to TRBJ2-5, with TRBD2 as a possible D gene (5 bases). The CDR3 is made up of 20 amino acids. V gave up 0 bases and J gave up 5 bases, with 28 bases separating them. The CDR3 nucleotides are TGTGCCAGCAGTTTAGCTCTCCCCCGCCCTTGGCGGGTAAGAAGGGAGACCCAGTACTTC. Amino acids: CASSLALPRPWRVRRETQYF.

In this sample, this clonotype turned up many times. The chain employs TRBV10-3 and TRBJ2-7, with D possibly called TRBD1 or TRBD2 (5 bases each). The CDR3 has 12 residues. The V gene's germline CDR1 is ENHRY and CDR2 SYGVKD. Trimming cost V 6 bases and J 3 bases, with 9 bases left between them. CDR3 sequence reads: CAIRIGGYEQYF. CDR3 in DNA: TGTGCCATCAGAATTGGGGGCTACGAGCAGTACTTC.

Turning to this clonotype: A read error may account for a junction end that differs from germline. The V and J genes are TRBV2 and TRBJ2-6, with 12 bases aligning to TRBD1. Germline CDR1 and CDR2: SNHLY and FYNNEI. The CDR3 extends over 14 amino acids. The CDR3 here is CASTLGQGAYVLTF. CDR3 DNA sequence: TGTGCCAGCACCTTGGGACAGGGGGCCTACGTCCTGACTTTC.

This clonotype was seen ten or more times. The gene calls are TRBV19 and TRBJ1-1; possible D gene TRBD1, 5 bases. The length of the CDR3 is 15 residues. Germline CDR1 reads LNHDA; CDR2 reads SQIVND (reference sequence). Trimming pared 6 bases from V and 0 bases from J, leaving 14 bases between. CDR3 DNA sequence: TGTGCCAGTAGATGGTCGGGACGGATGAACACTGAAGCTTTCTTT. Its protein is CASRWSGRMNTEAFF.

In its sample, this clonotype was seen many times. CDR3 sequence: CASSDTGVRETQYF. The CDR3 nucleotides read TGTGCCAGCAGTGATACAGGGGTCCGAGAGACCCAGTACTTC. The chain links TRBV28 to TRBJ2-5, with 7 bases lining up with TRBD1. The germline gives CDR1 MDHEN, CDR2 SYDVKM. CDR3 length: 14 amino acids. The V segment lost 5 bases and the J segment 4 bases; nucleotides outside the gene matches: 7.

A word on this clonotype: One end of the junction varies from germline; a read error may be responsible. The CDR3 region is CSAIRLEAFF. DNA of the CDR3: TGTAGTGCGATAAGGCTGGAAGCTTTCTTT. This sequence joins TRBV20-1 and TRBJ1-1, with D hard to call. This CDR3 region has 10 residues. Germline CDR1 is DFQATT and CDR2 is SNEGSKA (reference sequence).

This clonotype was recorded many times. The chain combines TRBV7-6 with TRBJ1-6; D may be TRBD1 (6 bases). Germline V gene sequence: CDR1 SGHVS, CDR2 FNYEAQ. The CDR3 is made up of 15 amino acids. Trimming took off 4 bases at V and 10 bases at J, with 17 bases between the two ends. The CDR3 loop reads CASSSTTGLGSPLHF. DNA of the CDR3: TGTGCCAGCAGCTCGACGACAGGTCTCGGGTCACCCCTCCACTTT.

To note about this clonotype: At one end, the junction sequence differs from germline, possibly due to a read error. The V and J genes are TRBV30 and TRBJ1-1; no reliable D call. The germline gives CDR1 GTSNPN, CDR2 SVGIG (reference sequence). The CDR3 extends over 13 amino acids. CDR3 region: CASSIGFNTEAFF. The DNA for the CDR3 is TGTGCCTCGAGTATAGGGTTTAACACTGAAGCTTTCTTT.

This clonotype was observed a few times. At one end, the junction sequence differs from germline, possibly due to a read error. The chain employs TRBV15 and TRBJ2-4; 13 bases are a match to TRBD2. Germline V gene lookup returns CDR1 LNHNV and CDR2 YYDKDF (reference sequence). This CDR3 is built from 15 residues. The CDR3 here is CATSRDGLAGVGTSF. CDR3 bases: TGTGCCACCAGCAGAGATGGACTAGCGGGAGTCGGTACTAGCTTC.

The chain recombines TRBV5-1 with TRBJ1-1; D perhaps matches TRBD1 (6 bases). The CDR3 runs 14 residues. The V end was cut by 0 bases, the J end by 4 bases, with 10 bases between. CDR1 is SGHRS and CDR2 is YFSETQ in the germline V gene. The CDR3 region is CASSLVQGSTEAFF. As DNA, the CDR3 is TGCGCCAGCAGCTTGGTCCAGGGGAGCACTGAAGCTTTCTTT.

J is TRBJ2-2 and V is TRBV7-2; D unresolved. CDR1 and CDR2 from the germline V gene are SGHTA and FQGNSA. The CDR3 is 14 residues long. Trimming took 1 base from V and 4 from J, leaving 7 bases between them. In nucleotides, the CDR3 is TGTGCCAGCAGCTTAGTGAACCCCACCGGGGAGCTGTTTTTT. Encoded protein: CASSLVNPTGELFF.

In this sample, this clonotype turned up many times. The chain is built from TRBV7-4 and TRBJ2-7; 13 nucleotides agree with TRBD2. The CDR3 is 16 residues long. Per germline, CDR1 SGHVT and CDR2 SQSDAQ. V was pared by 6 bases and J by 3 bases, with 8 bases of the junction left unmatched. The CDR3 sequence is CASSPNRTSGSYEQYF. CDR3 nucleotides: TGTGCCAGCAGTCCTAACCGGACTAGCGGGAGCTACGAGCAGTACTTC.